This T cell receptor (beta chain) was sequenced during a study of control samples from healthy donors and cancer patients. The table came from immunoSEQ multiplex PCR; TCRdb's copy has only in-frame clones and leaves some out. The data show about 230,000 clones, roughly 82% seen once. V was pared by 5 bases and J by 0 bases, with 15 bases between. Per germline, CDR1 SGHRS and CDR2 YFSETQ. This CDR3 has 17 residues. V is TRBV5-1 and J is TRBJ1-6; D might be TRBD1 (5 bases). Material for sequencing was PBMCs. This receptor was identified in a woman aged 55-69 years with lung cancer. The CDR3 reads CASRRGDDGSYNSPLHF. The CDR3 DNA follows: TGCGCCAGCAGAAGGGGTGACGATGGCTCCTATAATTCACCCCTCCACTTT.